This T cell receptor (beta chain) originates from a study of T cells in Graves' hyperthyroidism and ophthalmopathy (dated by TCRdb to between 2018 and 2021). Turning to the overall study: Peripheral blood was collected at initial diagnosis, before any treatment. To identify TCR V-J signatures that set the groups apart, the researchers used a discovery cohort of 100 patients, made up of about 44 with Graves' ophthalmopathy and 55 to 65 with stable Graves' hyperthyroidism. According to the paper, TCR Vbeta CDR3 sequencing was carried out on 135 peripheral blood samples, which came from around 43 ophthalmopathy, 70 to 80 hyperthyroidism and about 17 progressor patients. The 85 to 100 discovery patients were randomly split 7:3 into training and test sets. Prospective prediction of ophthalmopathy was tested in an independent validation cohort of fewer than 20 hyperthyroidism patients and roughly 16 patients who later progressed to ophthalmopathy. In addition, the study compared T-cell repertoires in thyroid tissue and in blood from roughly 6 Graves' hyperthyroidism patients. Once sampling was done, hyperthyroidism patients were given methimazole at a starting dose of 30 mg daily, whereas ophthalmopathy patients were given high-dose intravenous methylprednisolone. Overall study results and their limits: No statistical method was used to fix the sample size in advance, and group allocation was not hidden from the investigators. In validation, the model predicted progression to ophthalmopathy with 55% to 71% sensitivity and approximately 74% specificity, a median of 6.5 months before onset. Blood samples also contained most of the expanded thyroid clonotypes (frequency above 0.001), which suggests that blood repertoires may reflect thyroid immune responses. A model built on a 13 V-J signature distinguished ophthalmopathy from stable hyperthyroidism, reaching approximately 89% sensitivity and about 81% specificity in cross-validation and 80%/75% in testing.

TCR beta CDR3 regions were amplified from RNA transcripts. The TCR CDR3 was subjected to a first round of RT-PCR using the HTBI primer set and the Qiagen OneStep RT-PCR kit. A second multiplex PCR round built the libraries, followed by size selection and purification. Paired-end sequencing of the libraries was performed with 100 bp reads on an Illumina HiSeq2000. In the paper's pipeline: SOAPnuke was used to process the raw data, removing reads that contained adapters or uncalled bases, had a mean Phred below 15, or lacked an exact match to the constant primer or identifier. High-quality paired reads were merged using COPE v1.2.5, and each unique nucleotide sequence was defined as a clonotype. MiTCR v1.1 was used to align clonotypes to the IMGT TRBV, TRBD and TRBJ reference segments. The analysis was restricted to V-J combinations with a frequency above 0.0001, which together covered 99% to 99.2% of the repertoires. A TCS score was defined as the ratio between F50 (clonal expansion) and ExV (chaos), using BLOSUM62-based TCRdist between CDR3 peptides within each V-J. Welch's t-statistics and random forest reduced around 510 V-J features to 13, which were used in a naive Bayes classifier (R e1071). TCRdb itself trimmed the public reads at Q25 with fastp, ran MiXCR and retained productive beta chains. CDR3 protein sequences are deduplicated, and each keeps its most common genes and DNA. None of the V and J calls come from the authors' own analysis; TCRdb made them. The table for this sample lists hundreds of thousands of distinct CDR3 sequences; less than 20% of them were counted only once. 35% to 40% of the sample comes from the top ten.

This clonotype was seen ten or more times. Its antigen is currently not known. The sample holds no much larger clone one base away, and base qualities are not on file. The germline V gene supplies CDR1 SGHVS and CDR2 FQNEAQ. Compared with germline, V lacks 2 bases and J lacks 4 bases; bases without a gene match: 1. The CDR3 runs 13 residues from the cysteine to the phenylalanine. Only the CDR3 DNA is retained, 39 bases long and in frame from the first base. In the ophthalmopathy patients, disease was moderately to severely active, with a Clinical Activity Score of 3 or more, a NOSPECS grade of 4 or more, and a duration of less than 3 months. Exclusion was applied to patients with uncontrolled infections, other autoimmune diseases, pregnancy or lactation. Clinical symptoms, serum thyroxine and TRAb, thyroid ultrasound, and orbital computed tomography formed the basis for the diagnoses. Ficoll-Paque density gradient centrifugation was used to isolate PBMCs from around 10 ml of fresh peripheral blood. Trizol reagent was used to extract total RNA, and RNA quality was then checked on an Agilent 2100 Bioanalyzer.

Specimen: blood. The sequence links TRBV7-8 to TRBJ1-2, and 7 junctional nucleotides match TRBD1. The clonotype originates from a man between 45 and 60 years old with Graves' ophthalmopathy. This receptor has the CDR3 CASSLNRGYGYTF. In nucleotide form, the sequence is TGTGCCAGCAGCTTAAACAGGGGCTATGGCTACACCTTC.